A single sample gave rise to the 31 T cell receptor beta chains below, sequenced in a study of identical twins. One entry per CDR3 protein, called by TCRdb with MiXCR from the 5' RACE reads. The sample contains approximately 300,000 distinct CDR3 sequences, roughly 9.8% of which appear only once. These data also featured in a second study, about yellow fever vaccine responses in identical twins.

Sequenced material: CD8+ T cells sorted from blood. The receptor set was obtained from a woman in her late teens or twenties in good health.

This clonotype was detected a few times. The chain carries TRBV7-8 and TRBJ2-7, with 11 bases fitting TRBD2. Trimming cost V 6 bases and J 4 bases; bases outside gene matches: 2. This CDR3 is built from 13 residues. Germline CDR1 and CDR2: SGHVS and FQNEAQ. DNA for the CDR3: TGTGCCAGCAGGACTAGCGGGGAATACGAGCAGTACTTC. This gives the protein CASRTSGEYEQYF.

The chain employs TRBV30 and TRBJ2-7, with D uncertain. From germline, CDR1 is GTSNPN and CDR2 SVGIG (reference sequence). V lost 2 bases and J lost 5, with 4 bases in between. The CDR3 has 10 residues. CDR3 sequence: CAWSQDEQYF. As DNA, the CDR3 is TGTGCCTGGAGTCAGGACGAGCAGTACTTC.

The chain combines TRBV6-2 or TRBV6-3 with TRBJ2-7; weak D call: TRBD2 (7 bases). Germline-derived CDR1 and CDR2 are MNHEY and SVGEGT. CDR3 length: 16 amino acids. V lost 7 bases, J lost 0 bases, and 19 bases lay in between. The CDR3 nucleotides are TGTGCCAGCAAAACCTCCGAGGGGGGGCCCTCCTACGAGCAGTACTTC. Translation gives CASKTSEGGPSYEQYF.

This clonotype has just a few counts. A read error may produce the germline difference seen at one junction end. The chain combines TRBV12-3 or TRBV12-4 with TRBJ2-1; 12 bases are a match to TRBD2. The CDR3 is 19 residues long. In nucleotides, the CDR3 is TGTGCCTGCAGCTCCACAAGGGGGGGTCCTAGCGGGAGGGTGAATGAGCAGTTCTTC. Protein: CACSSTRGGPSGRVNEQFF.

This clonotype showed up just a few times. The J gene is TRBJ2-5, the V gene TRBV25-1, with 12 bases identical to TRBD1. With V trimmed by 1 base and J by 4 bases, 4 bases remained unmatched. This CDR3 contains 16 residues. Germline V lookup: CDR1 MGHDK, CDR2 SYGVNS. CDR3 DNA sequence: TGTGCCAGCAGTGAATTGGGACAGGGGGCTGGAGAGACCCAGTACTTC. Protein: CASSELGQGAGETQYF.

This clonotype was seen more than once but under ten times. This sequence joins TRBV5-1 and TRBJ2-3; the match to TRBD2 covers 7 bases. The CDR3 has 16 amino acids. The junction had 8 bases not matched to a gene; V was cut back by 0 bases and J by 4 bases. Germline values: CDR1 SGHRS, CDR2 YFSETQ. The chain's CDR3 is CASSLVFPSGPDTQYF. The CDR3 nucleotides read TGCGCCAGCAGCTTGGTTTTCCCTAGCGGTCCAGATACGCAGTATTTT.

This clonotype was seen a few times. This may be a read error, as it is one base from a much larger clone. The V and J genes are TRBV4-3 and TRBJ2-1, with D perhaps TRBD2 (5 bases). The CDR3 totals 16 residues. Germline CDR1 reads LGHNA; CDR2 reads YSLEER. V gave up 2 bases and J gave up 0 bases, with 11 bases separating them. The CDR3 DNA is TGCGCCAGCAGCCAAAATAGCGTGAGCTCCTACAATGAGCAGTTCTTC. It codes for CASSQNSVSSYNEQFF.

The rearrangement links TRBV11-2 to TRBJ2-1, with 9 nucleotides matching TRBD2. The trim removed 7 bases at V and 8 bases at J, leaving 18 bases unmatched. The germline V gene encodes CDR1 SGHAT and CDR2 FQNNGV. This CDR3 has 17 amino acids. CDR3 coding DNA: TGTGCCAGCACCAGAGGGGCCGCGGGAGGGTATTTGGATGAGCAGTTCTTC. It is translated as CASTRGAAGGYLDEQFF. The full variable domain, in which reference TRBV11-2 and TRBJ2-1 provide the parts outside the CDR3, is EAGVAQSPRYKIIEKRQSVAFWCNPISGHATLYWYQQILGQGPKLLIQFQNNGVVDDSQLPKDRFSAERLKGVDSTLKIQPAKLEDSAVYLCASTRGAAGGYLDEQFFGPGTRLTVL.

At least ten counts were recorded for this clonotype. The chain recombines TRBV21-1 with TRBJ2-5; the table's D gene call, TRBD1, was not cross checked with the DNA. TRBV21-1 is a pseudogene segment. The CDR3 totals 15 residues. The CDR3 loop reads CASSREPTGPETQYF. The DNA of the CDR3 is TGTGCCAGCAGCCGAGAACCGACAGGTCCGGAGACCCAGTACTTC.

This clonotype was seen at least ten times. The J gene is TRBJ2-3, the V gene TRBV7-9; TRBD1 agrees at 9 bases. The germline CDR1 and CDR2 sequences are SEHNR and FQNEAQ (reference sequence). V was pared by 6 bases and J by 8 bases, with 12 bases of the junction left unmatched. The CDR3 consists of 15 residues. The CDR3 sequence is CASSSDRGLRGTQYF. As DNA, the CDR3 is TGTGCCAGCAGTTCGGACAGGGGCCTCAGGGGTACGCAGTATTTT.

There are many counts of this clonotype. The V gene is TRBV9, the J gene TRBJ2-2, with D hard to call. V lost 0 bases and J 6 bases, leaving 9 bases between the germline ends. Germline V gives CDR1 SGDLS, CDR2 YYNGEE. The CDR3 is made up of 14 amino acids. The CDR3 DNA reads TGTGCCAGCAGCGTAGACGAGCAACCCGGGGAGCTGTTTTTT. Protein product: CASSVDEQPGELFF.

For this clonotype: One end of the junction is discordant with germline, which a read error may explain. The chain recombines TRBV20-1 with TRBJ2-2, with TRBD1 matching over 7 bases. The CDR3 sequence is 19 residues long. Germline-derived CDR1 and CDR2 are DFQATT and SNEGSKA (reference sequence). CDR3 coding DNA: TGCTGTGCTAGAGATCGGGAAGGGGGCACAACACCCGGCGCCGGGGAGCTGTTTTTT. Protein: CCARDREGGTTPGAGELFF.

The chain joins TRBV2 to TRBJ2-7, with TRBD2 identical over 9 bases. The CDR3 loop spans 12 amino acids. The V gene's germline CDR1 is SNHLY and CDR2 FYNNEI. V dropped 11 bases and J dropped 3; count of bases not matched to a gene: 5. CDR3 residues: CAVRGGLYEQYF. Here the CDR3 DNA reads TGTGCCGTGCGGGGGGGCCTCTACGAGCAGTACTTC.

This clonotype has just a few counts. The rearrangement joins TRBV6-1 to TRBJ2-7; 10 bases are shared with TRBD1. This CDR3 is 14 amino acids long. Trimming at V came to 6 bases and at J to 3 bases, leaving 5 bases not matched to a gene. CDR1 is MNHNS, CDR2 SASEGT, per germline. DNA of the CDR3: TGTGCCAGCAGACCGGGACAGGGGCTCTACGAGCAGTACTTC. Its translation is CASRPGQGLYEQYF.

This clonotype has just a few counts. CDR3 in amino acids: CSAGALQETQYF. The CDR3 bases are TGCAGTGCGGGGGCCCTCCAAGAGACCCAGTACTTC. This rearrangement joins TRBV20-1 to TRBJ2-5, with a possible D match to TRBD1 (6 bases). The CDR3 runs to 12 residues. CDR1 and CDR2 (germline): DFQATT, SNEGSKA (reference sequence). Trimming cost V 6 bases and J 1 base, with 9 bases left between them.

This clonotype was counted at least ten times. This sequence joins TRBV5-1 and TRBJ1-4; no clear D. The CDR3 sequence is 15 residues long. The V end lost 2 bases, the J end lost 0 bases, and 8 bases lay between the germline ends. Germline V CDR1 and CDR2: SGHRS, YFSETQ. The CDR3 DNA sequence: TGCGCCAGCAGCTTAACCTGGTCAACTAATGAAAAACTGTTTTTT. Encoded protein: CASSLTWSTNEKLFF.

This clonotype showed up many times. The CDR3 is CASSLGWSPDTQYF. In nucleotides, the CDR3 is TGTGCCAGCAGCTTAGGCTGGAGTCCAGATACGCAGTATTTT. The chain carries TRBV7-2 and TRBJ2-3; D is unresolved. V gave up 1 base and J gave up 4 bases, with 9 bases separating them. CDR3 length: 14 residues. Per germline, CDR1 SGHTA and CDR2 FQGNSA.

The CDR3: CASSLTGLPNNEQFF. CDR3 nucleotides: TGTGCCAGCAGCTTAACCGGACTGCCAAACAATGAGCAGTTCTTC. This sequence joins TRBV7-3 and TRBJ2-1; the D gene is possibly TRBD2 (5 bases). The CDR3 runs to 15 residues. CDR1 SGHTA and CDR2 FQGTGA come from the germline V gene. Trimming took 0 bases from V and 5 from J, leaving 11 bases between them.

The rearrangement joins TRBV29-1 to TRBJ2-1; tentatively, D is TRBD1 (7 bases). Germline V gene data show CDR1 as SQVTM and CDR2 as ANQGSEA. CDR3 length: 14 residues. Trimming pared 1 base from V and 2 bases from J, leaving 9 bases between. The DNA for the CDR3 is TGCAGCGTTGAAGGCAGGGGGGCCTACAATGAGCAGTTCTTC. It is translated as CSVEGRGAYNEQFF.

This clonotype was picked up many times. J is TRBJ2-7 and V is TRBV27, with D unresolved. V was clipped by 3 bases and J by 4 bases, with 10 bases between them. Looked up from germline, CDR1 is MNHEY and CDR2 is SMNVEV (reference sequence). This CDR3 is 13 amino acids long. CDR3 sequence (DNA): TGTGCCAGCAGTTTGTCTCAGGATTACGAGCAGTACTTC. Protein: CASSLSQDYEQYF.

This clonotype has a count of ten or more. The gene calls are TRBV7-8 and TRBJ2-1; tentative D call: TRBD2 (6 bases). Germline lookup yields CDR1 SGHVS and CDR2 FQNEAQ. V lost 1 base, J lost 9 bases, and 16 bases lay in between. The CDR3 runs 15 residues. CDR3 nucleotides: TGTGCCAGCAGCTTAGTGGCTAGCGACCGGGGTGAGCAGTTCTTC. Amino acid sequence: CASSLVASDRGEQFF.

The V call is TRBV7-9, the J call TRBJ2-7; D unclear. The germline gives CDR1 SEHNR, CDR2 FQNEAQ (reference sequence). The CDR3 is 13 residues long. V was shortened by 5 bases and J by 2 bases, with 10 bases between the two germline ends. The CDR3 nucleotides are TGTGCCAGCAGCCCGAAGAGGACCTACGAGCAGTACTTC. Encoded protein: CASSPKRTYEQYF.

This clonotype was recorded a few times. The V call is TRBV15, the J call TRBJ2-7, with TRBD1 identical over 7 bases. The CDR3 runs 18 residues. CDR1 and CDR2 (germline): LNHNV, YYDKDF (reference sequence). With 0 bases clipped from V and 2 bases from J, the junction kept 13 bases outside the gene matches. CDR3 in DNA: TGTGCCACCAGCAGAGATTTGGGACAGCTCCCGGGCACCTACGAGCAGTACTTC. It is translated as CATSRDLGQLPGTYEQYF.

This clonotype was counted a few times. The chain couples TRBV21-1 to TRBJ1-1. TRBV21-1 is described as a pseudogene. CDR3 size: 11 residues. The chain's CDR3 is CASSKEREAFF. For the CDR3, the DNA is TGTGCCAGCAGCAAAGAACGGGAAGCTTTCTTT.

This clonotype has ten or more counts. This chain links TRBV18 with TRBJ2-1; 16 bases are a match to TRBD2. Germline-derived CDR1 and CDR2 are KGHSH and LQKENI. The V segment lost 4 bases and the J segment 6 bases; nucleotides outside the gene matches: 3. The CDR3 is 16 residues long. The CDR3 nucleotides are TGTGCCAGCTCACTGGGACTAGCGGGAGGGCCCAATGAGCAGTTCTTC. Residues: CASSLGLAGGPNEQFF.

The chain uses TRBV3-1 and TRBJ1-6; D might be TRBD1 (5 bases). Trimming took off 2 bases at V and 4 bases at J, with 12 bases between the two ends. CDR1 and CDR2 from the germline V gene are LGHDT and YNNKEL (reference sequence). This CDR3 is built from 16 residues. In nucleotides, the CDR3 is TGTGCCAGCAGCCAACAGGACACCGTATATAATTCACCCCTCCACTTT. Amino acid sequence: CASSQQDTVYNSPLHF. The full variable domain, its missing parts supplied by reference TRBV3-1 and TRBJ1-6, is DTAVSQTPKYLVTQMGNDKSIKCEQNLGHDTMYWYKQDSKKFLKIMFSYNNKELIINETVPNRFSPKSPDKAHLNLHINSLELGDSAVYFCASSQQDTVYNSPLHFGNGTRLTVT.

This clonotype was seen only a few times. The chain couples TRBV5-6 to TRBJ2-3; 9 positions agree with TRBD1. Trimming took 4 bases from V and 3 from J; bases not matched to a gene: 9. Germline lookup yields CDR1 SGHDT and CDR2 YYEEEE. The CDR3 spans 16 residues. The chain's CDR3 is CASSQDRGLRTDTQYF. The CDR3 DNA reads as TGTGCCAGCAGCCAGGACAGGGGTCTACGGACAGATACGCAGTATTTT.

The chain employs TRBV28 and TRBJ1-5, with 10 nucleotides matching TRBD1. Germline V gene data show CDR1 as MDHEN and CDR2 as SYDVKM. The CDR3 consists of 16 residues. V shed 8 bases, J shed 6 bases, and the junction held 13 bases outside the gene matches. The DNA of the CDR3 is TGTGCCAGCCAACCACGACAGGGGGCGCTCCTTCAGCCCCAGCATTTT. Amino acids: CASQPRQGALLQPQHF.

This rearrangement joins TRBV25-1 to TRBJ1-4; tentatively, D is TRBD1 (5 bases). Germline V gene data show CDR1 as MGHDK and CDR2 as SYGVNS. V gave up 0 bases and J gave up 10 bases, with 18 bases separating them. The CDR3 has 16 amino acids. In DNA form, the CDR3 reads TGTGCCAGCAGTGAATATCTCGGGGAGGGGATGGGAAAACTGTTTTTT. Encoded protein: CASSEYLGEGMGKLFF.

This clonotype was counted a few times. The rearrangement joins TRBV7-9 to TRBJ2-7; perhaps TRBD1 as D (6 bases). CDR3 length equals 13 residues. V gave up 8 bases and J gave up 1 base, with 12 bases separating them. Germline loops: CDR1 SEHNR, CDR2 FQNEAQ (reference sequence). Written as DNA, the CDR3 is TGTGCCAGCGGGCGGACAGAGTCCTACGAGCAGTACTTC. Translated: CASGRTESYEQYF. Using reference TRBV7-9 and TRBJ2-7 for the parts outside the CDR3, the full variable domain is DTGVSQNPRHKITKRGQNVTFRCDPISEHNRLYWYRQTLGQGPEFLTYFQNEAQLEKSRLLSDRFSAERPKGSFSTLEIQRTEQGDSAMYLCASGRTESYEQYFGPGTRLTVT.

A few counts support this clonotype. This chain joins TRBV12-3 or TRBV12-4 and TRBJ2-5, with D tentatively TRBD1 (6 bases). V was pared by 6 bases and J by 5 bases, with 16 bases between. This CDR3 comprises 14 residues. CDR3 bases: TGTGCCAGCAGCTTAAGGGGGATCTTTGAGACCCAGTACTTC. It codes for CASSLRGIFETQYF.